The 21 T cell receptor beta chains below were found in one sample sequenced in a study of OX40 agonist ivuxolimab in advanced cancers. Assay: immunoSEQ multiplex PCR; the TCRdb copy retains only in-frame clones and omits some. The sample contains approximately 94,000 clones, around 89% of which appear only once. The source was CD4+ or CD8+ T cells sorted from blood, collected in a trial of the OX40 agonist ivuxolimab. The receptors stem from an adult with an advanced solid tumor such as melanoma, head and neck, liver or kidney cancer.

The chain is built from TRBV9 and TRBJ1-3; D perhaps matches TRBD1 (6 bases). The length of the CDR3 is 16 residues. Per germline, CDR1 SGDLS and CDR2 YYNGEE. With 0 bases removed from V and 3 bases from J, the gap between germline ends came to 13 bases. The CDR3 DNA sequence: TGTGCCAGCAGCGTAGGGTCAGGGGTAGGTGGAAACACCATATATTTT. Translation: CASSVGSGVGGNTIYF.

This chain joins TRBV2 and TRBJ2-7; 7 positions agree with TRBD1. This CDR3 is built from 15 residues. Germline V gene data show CDR1 as SNHLY and CDR2 as FYNNEI. V was clipped by 5 bases and J by 3 bases; unmatched bases: 10. For the CDR3, the DNA is TGTGCCAGCAGTTTCCCCGGGACAGTTGTCTACGAGCAGTACTTC. Protein product: CASSFPGTVVYEQYF.

The V gene is TRBV6-1, the J gene TRBJ2-7, with 7 positions matching TRBD1. In germline, CDR1 is MNHNS, CDR2 SASEGT. The CDR3 sequence is 13 residues long. With 6 bases clipped from V and 3 bases from J, the junction kept 5 bases outside the gene matches. In DNA form, the CDR3 reads TGTGCCAGCAGCACGGGACAGATCTACGAGCAGTACTTC. It translates to CASSTGQIYEQYF.

Only a few counts were recorded for this clone. The chain couples TRBV30 to TRBJ2-2; tentatively, D is TRBD1 (5 bases). This CDR3 region has 13 residues. The germline CDR1 and CDR2 sequences are GTSNPN and SVGIG (reference sequence). Trimming took off 3 bases at V and 1 base at J, with 6 bases between the two ends. The chain's CDR3 is CAWRTGNTGELFF. CDR3 nucleotides: TGTGCCTGGAGAACAGGGAACACCGGGGAGCTGTTTTTT.

The V and J genes are TRBV4-1 and TRBJ2-5, with 7 positions matching TRBD1. CDR1 MGHRA and CDR2 YSYEKL come from the germline V gene. The CDR3 sequence is 15 residues long. Trimming took 1 base from V and 4 from J; bases not matched to a gene: 6. The CDR3 loop reads CASSQGARQGETQYF. CDR3 coding DNA: TGCGCCAGCAGCCAAGGGGCCCGACAGGGAGAGACCCAGTACTTC.

This clone was found once. The CDR3 sequence is CASSLVLAEQFF. CDR3 nucleotide sequence: TGTGCCAGCAGCTTGGTTCTAGCGGAGCAGTTCTTC. The chain is built from TRBV5-4 and TRBJ2-1, with D tentatively TRBD2 (6 bases). The CDR3 totals 12 residues. With 0 bases removed from V and 10 bases from J, the gap between germline ends came to 8 bases. Germline V gene data show CDR1 as SGHNT and CDR2 as YYREEE (reference sequence).

The V gene is TRBV27, the J gene TRBJ2-3; no reliable D call. This CDR3 spans 14 amino acids. V was cut by 2 bases and J by 2 bases, with 8 bases left in between. Germline lookup yields CDR1 MNHEY and CDR2 SMNVEV (reference sequence). In DNA, the CDR3 is TGTGCCAGCAGTTTAAGTGGGTACACAGATACGCAGTATTTT. Its translation: CASSLSGYTDTQYF.

V and J are TRBV30 and TRBJ2-5, with 9 bases lining up with TRBD1. The CDR3 totals 15 residues. Germline-derived CDR1 and CDR2 are GTSNPN and SVGIG (reference sequence). Trimming removed 1 base from V and 2 bases from J; junction bases left unmatched: 5. The CDR3 loop reads CAWSGYGTGQETQYF. As DNA, the CDR3 is TGTGCCTGGAGTGGGTATGGGACAGGGCAAGAGACCCAGTACTTC.

This rearrangement joins TRBV27 to TRBJ2-7, with D possibly being TRBD1 (5 bases). CDR3 length: 14 amino acids. CDR1 and CDR2 (germline): MNHEY, SMNVEV (reference sequence). With 6 bases removed from V and 2 bases from J, the gap between germline ends came to 14 bases. The CDR3 protein is CASSALTAPYEQYF. CDR3 coding DNA: TGTGCCAGCAGCGCATTGACAGCTCCCTACGAGCAGTACTTC.

As for this clone: Other DNA sequences in the sample encode the same CDR3. This chain joins TRBV5-1 and TRBJ2-7; 7 bases match TRBD2. Per the germline V gene, CDR1 is SGHRS and CDR2 is YFSETQ. This CDR3 contains 14 residues. The V gene end was trimmed by 2 bases and the J gene end by 3 bases; junction bases not matched to a gene: 5. CDR3 residues: CASSFSSGVYEQYF. The DNA of the CDR3 is TGCGCCAGCAGCTTTTCTAGCGGAGTCTACGAGCAGTACTTC.

The V call is TRBV28, the J call TRBJ2-1; 7 bases are a match to TRBD2. Unmatched junction bases numbered 13, after V lost 6 bases and J lost 2 bases. The germline V gene has CDR1 MDHEN and CDR2 SYDVKM. The CDR3 is made up of 17 amino acids. Written as DNA, the CDR3 is TGTGCCAGCAGCCGTAGGTGGGGGGGACGAACCTACAATGAGCAGTTCTTC. Its translation is CASSRRWGGRTYNEQFF. The full variable domain, with the rest looked up from reference TRBV28 and TRBJ2-1, is DVKVTQSSRYLVKRTGEKVFLECVQDMDHENMFWYRQDPGLGLRLIYFSYDVKMKEKGDIPEGYSVSREKKERFSLILESASTNQTSMYLCASSRRWGGRTYNEQFFGPGTRLTVL.

This clone was recorded only once. V and J are TRBV10-2 and TRBJ2-1; 9 nucleotides agree with TRBD2. The CDR3 is 15 residues long. Germline trimming cut 1 base from V and 9 bases from J; bases unmatched to any gene: 7. Germline CDR1 and CDR2: WSHSY and SAAADI. The CDR3 loop is CASSELAGVQGEQFF. CDR3 bases: TGCGCCAGCAGTGAGTTAGCGGGGGTTCAGGGTGAGCAGTTCTTC.

To note about this clone: The germline gene is not matched at one end of the junction; a read error may be the cause. The chain combines TRBV6-6 with TRBJ1-1, with D maybe TRBD1 (5 bases). The CDR3 loop spans 15 amino acids. Germline V gives CDR1 MNHNY, CDR2 SVGAGI (reference sequence). The CDR3 DNA follows: TGTGCCGGCAGTTACTCGAACGGGGGTCGGACTGAAGCTTTCTTT. Translating it yields CAGSYSNGGRTEAFF.

This chain joins TRBV6-5 and TRBJ1-4; D unclear. The CDR3 is made up of 13 amino acids. Germline V lookup: CDR1 MNHEY, CDR2 SVGAGI. V was shortened by 7 bases and J by 7 bases, with 13 bases between the two germline ends. This CDR3 is CASKRGFTEKLFF. CDR3 coding DNA: TGTGCCAGCAAGAGAGGATTTACTGAAAAACTGTTTTTT.

This sequence joins TRBV28 and TRBJ1-5; maybe TRBD1 (5 bases). From germline, CDR1 is MDHEN and CDR2 SYDVKM. This CDR3 is 15 amino acids long. The V end lost 3 bases, the J end lost 2 bases, and 11 bases lay between the germline ends. CDR3 amino acids: CASSFGQMGNQPQHF. The CDR3 DNA reads TGTGCCAGCAGTTTCGGACAAATGGGCAATCAGCCCCAGCATTTT.

The chain recombines TRBV19 with TRBJ2-3, with a tentative D call TRBD2 (7 bases). This CDR3 has 13 amino acids. V was pared by 10 bases and J by 2 bases, with 13 bases between. Per the germline V gene, CDR1 is LNHDA and CDR2 is SQIVND (reference sequence). The CDR3 nucleotides are TGTGCCACATCGGGGGGCTACACAGATACGCAGTATTTT. Translating gives CATSGGYTDTQYF. The variable domain in full, with the rest retrieved from reference TRBV19 and TRBJ2-3, is DGGITQSPKYLFRKEGQNVTLSCEQNLNHDAMYWYRQDPGQGLRLIYYSQIVNDFQKGDIAEGYSVSREKKESFPLTVTSAQKNPTAFYLCATSGGYTDTQYFGPGTRLTVL.

This clone was observed a few times. The gene calls are TRBV5-1 and TRBJ1-2; D might be TRBD1 (6 bases). CDR1 is SGHRS and CDR2 is YFSETQ in the germline V gene. V lost 0 bases and J lost 1, with 10 bases in between. The CDR3 is 15 residues long. The CDR3: CASSLEDSNNYGYTF. In nucleotides, the CDR3 is TGCGCCAGCAGCTTGGAGGACAGTAATAACTATGGCTACACCTTC.

This clone showed up just a few times. This chain connects TRBV10-2 to TRBJ1-2; the D gene is possibly TRBD1 (5 bases). V was pared by 6 bases and J by 4 bases, with 9 bases between. Per the germline V gene, CDR1 is WSHSY and CDR2 is SAAADI. This CDR3 spans 12 amino acids. The CDR3 here is CASRPGLYGYTF. The CDR3 DNA sequence: TGCGCCAGCAGACCGGGGCTCTATGGCTACACCTTC.

The rearrangement uses TRBV6-1 and TRBJ1-3, with TRBD1 matching 7 bases. Germline lookup yields CDR1 MNHNS and CDR2 SASEGT. Trimming at V came to 3 bases and at J to 5 bases, leaving 4 bases not matched to a gene. CDR3 length: 14 amino acids. As DNA, the CDR3 is TGTGCCAGCAGTGACTGGGACAGAAGAAACACCATATATTTT. It encodes CASSDWDRRNTIYF.

The rearrangement joins TRBV28 to TRBJ1-5; a weak D match, TRBD1 (5 bases). V lost 6 bases to trimming and J lost 0 bases, with 12 bases between them. Per germline, CDR1 MDHEN and CDR2 SYDVKM. CDR3 length: 15 residues. The CDR3 DNA is TGTGCCAGCAGGGGGGGGGTGTATAGCAATCAGCCCCAGCATTTT. It codes for CASRGGVYSNQPQHF.

The V and J genes are TRBV30 and TRBJ1-1; D is undetermined. Germline-derived CDR1 and CDR2 are GTSNPN and SVGIG (reference sequence). The length of the CDR3 is 14 residues. V lost 0 bases and J 0 bases, leaving 8 bases between the germline ends. As DNA, the CDR3 is TGTGCCTGGAGTGTACTTGGGGTGAACACTGAAGCTTTCTTT. Encoded protein: CAWSVLGVNTEAFF.